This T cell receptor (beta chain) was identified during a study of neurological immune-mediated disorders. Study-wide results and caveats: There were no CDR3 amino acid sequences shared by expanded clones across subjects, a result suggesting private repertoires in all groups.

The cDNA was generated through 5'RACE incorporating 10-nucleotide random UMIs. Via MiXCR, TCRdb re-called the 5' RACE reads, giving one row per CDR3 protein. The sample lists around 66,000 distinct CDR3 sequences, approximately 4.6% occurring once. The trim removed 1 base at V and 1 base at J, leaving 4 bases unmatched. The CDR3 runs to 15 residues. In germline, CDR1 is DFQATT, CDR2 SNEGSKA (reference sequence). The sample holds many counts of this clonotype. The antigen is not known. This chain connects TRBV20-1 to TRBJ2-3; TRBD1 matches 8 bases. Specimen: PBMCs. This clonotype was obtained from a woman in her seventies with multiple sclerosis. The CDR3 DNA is TGCAGTGCTAGAGCTCCGGGACAGGGCACAGATACGCAGTATTTT. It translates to CSARAPGQGTDTQYF.